This TCR beta chain was documented in a study of CD8+ T cells in alopecia areata. Overall study context: Dosing spanned 6 to 18 months on tofacitinib, then 6 months off drug.

Study-level results: For patients receiving tofacitinib, scalp clonality and expanded CD8+ clones among the top 100 significantly decreased. Researchers report lesional scalp, most notably alopecia totalis/universalis, outstripped normal scalp in clonality.

Treatment in this sample: oral pan-JAK inhibitor, 5-10 mg twice daily. The CDR3 contains 15 residues. The germline V gene has CDR1 LNHDA and CDR2 SQIVND (reference sequence). V was pared by 5 bases and J by 4 bases, with 9 bases of the junction left unmatched. Remarks on this clone: The antigen is unknown.

Extraction of RNA preceded its reverse transcription into cDNA, which served as the sequencing template. This table comes from immunoSEQ multiplex PCR, and its TCRdb copy is limited to in-frame clones, with some not included. Here the sample spans 170,000 or so clones, about 53% being singletons. Sample: CD8+ T cells sorted from blood, taken at week 24, from a patient treated with tofacitinib. This TCR was sampled from a human donor with alopecia areata. This chain uses TRBV19 with TRBJ2-7, with TRBD1 identical over 9 bases. For the CDR3, the DNA is TGTGCCAGTAGTGCCGGGACAGGGTTTTGGTACGAGCAGTACTTC. Translated: CASSAGTGFWYEQYF.